The entry below gives a single T cell receptor (beta chain) sequence along with its context. Original methodology: For nucleated cells, counts were estimated from reference gene primer amplification. Method: immunoSEQ multiplex PCR; TCRdb's copy keeps in-frame clones and lacks some. For V, J and clone size, that table is used; D and trimming come from the DNA. The table records roughly 92,000 clones, approximately 83% of them present only once. This record belongs to a study of blood T cell repertoires in COVID-19. At the level of the study: The United States, Italy and Spain provided the acute and convalescent COVID-19 samples. The cDNA or gDNA used as material had been derived from T cells, B-cell-depleted T cells, or PBMCs.

This CDR3 contains 14 residues. Germline values: CDR1 SGHRS, CDR2 YFSETQ. Deletions cut 0 bases from V and 7 bases from J, with 10 bases between. The genes are TRBV5-1 and TRBJ1-4; the D gene is possibly TRBD1 (5 bases). This receptor was identified in a woman of 80 years or more with active or convalescent COVID-19. The sample consisted of peripheral blood. The CDR3 is CASSLEEGSEKLFF. The CDR3 DNA reads as TGCGCCAGCAGCTTGGAGGAGGGGAGTGAAAAACTGTTTTTT.